This T cell receptor (beta chain) is drawn from a study of blood T cell repertoires in COVID-19. Study details: Researchers got acute and convalescent COVID-19 samples from the United States, Italy and Spain. Sources were T cells, B-cell-depleted T cells, or PBMCs; the material itself was cDNA or gDNA.

V was cut by 3 bases and J by 6 bases, with 9 bases left in between. The germline V gene has CDR1 MNHEY and CDR2 SMNVEV (reference sequence). The CDR3 runs 13 residues. In the original analysis: Reference gene primers were amplified, and this amplification served to estimate nucleated cell counts. Measured with immunoSEQ multiplex PCR; TCRdb has only the in-frame clones, and not every one. From that table come the V and J calls and clone size; the DNA was used to work out D and trimming. Of under 250,000 clones detected, 82% appear once; the ten largest clones hold 3.6%. This clone was seen once. The sequence came from a woman aged 80 or older with acute or convalescent COVID-19. This sequence joins TRBV27 and TRBJ2-1; D is unclear. The sequenced sample was peripheral blood. The CDR3: CASSFSGPNEQFF. The CDR3 coding sequence is TGTGCCAGCAGTTTCTCAGGCCCCAATGAGCAGTTCTTC.